This TCR beta chain stems from a study of cytomegalovirus exposure and HLA in healthy donors. Note on this clone: Its antigen is undetermined.

Study-wide results and limits: In a later analysis, an Asian-associated ancestry cluster reportedly showed fewer N-insertions than the 666-donor mean. Accurate prediction of most subjects' HLA-A and HLA-B alleles from TCR beta sequences was reported.

PCR used 60 Vbeta primers and 13 Jbeta primers. Assay: immunoSEQ multiplex PCR; the TCRdb copy retains only in-frame clones and omits some. The repertoire holds 140,000 or so clones, with around a tenth as singletons. Per germline, CDR1 LGHNA and CDR2 YSLEER. This CDR3 spans 15 amino acids. V trimming: 4 bases; J trimming: 3 bases; junction bases outside the gene matches: 5. The origin of this receptor is a male donor in good health and CMV-seronegative. The sequenced sample was PBMCs. The chain is built from TRBV4-3 and TRBJ2-1, with 8 bases lining up with TRBD1. The CDR3 DNA sequence: TGCGCCAGCAGCCGCGGACAGGGCCGCTACAATGAGCAGTTCTTC. Translated, it gives CASSRGQGRYNEQFF.